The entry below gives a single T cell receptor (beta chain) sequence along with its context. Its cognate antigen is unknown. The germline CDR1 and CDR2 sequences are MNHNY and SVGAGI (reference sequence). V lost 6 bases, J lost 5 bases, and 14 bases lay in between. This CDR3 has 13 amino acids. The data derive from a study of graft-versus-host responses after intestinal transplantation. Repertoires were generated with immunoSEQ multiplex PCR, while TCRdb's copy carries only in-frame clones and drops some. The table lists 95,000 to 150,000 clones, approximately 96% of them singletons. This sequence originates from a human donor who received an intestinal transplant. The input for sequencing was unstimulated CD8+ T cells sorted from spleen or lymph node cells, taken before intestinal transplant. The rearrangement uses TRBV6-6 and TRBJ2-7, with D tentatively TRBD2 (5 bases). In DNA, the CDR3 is TGTGCCAGCAGGTTACGGGGTCCCGACGAGCAGTACTTC. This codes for CASRLRGPDEQYF.